This T cell receptor (beta chain) was profiled in a study of technical replicates of blood from a few donors. The CDR3 is 17 residues long. V shed 6 bases and J shed 4 bases, with 25 bases lying between them. Germline V gene lookup returns CDR1 SNHLY and CDR2 FYNNEI. TCRdb's copy holds only in-frame clones and misses some; the assay was immunoSEQ multiplex PCR. The sample lists tens of thousands of clones, just under 95% seen once, with 0.2% to 0.3% in the top ten. The sequencing sample was made of T cells isolated from PBMCs. This TCR was recovered from a human donor in good health. The chain combines TRBV2 with TRBJ2-7, with D perhaps matching TRBD1 (9 bases). The CDR3, as DNA: TGTGCCAGCAGCGTGGGACAGGGCACTAGCGGAGGGTACGAGCAGTACTTC. This gives the protein CASSVGQGTSGGYEQYF.